The 30 T cell receptor beta chains below were found in one sample sequenced in a study of shared clonotypes between healthy human individuals. Generated by immunoSEQ multiplex PCR, the TCRdb table keeps only in-frame clones and is missing some. The sample includes 650,000 to 800,000 clones, around 77% of them seen just once. The sequencing sample was made of memory CD4+ T cells sorted from blood. Subset: CD45RA-negative fraction. The receptors derive from a woman aged 25-40 years in good health.

V gene TRBV18 combines with J gene TRBJ2-7, with a tentative D call TRBD1 (6 bases). V was pared by 5 bases and J by 1 base, with 12 bases between. The CDR3 length is 14 residues. Looked up from germline, CDR1 is KGHSH and CDR2 is LQKENI. CDR3 nucleotides: TGTGCCAGCTCAGCCCGGGACAATTCCTACGAGCAGTACTTC. Residues: CASSARDNSYEQYF.

V gene TRBV29-1 combines with J gene TRBJ1-2; 10 positions match TRBD1. The CDR3 is made up of 13 amino acids. Germline V CDR1 and CDR2: SQVTM, ANQGSEA. Germline trimming cut 6 bases from V and 5 bases from J; bases unmatched to any gene: 6. CDR3 in amino acids: CSVATGGAYGYTF. Written as DNA, the CDR3 is TGCAGCGTGGCGACAGGGGGCGCTTATGGCTACACCTTC.

In this sample, this clone turned up once. V gene TRBV28 combines with J gene TRBJ2-2; 13 bases map to TRBD2. CDR1 and CDR2 (germline): MDHEN, SYDVKM. The length of the CDR3 is 15 residues. Trimming at V came to 10 bases and at J to 7 bases, leaving 9 bases not matched to a gene. Here the CDR3 reads CATHGLAGADGELFF. In DNA, the CDR3 is TGTGCCACCCACGGACTAGCGGGAGCGGACGGGGAGCTGTTTTTT.

In its sample, this clone was seen once. This rearrangement joins TRBV6-1 to TRBJ1-5, with 7 positions matching TRBD1. From germline, CDR1 is MNHNS and CDR2 SASEGT. Unmatched junction bases numbered 5, after V lost 8 bases and J lost 4 bases. This CDR3 has 13 amino acids. CDR3 nucleotides: TGTGCCAGCCGTGGCAGGGGGAATCAGCCCCAGCATTTT. Translated: CASRGRGNQPQHF.

Here the CDR3 reads CASSSHGYGYTF. CDR3 coding DNA: TGTGCCAGCAGCTCCCACGGCTATGGCTACACCTTC. V is TRBV7-4 and J is TRBJ1-2; unclear D gene. Germline V lookup: CDR1 SGHVT, CDR2 SQSDAQ. Trimming cost V 4 bases and J 4 bases, with 7 bases left between them. CDR3 size: 12 residues.

This clone was detected only once. Other DNA sequences of this sample code for an identical CDR3. This chain uses TRBV5-1 with TRBJ2-1, with D maybe TRBD1 (5 bases). Germline lookup yields CDR1 SGHRS and CDR2 YFSETQ. CDR3 size: 15 residues. Trimming shortened V by 4 bases and J by 0 bases, and 11 bases separated the two germline ends. The CDR3, as DNA: TGCGCCAGCAGCCAAGACAGCAGCTCCTACAATGAGCAGTTCTTC. Translated: CASSQDSSSYNEQFF.

This chain connects TRBV6-5 to TRBJ2-3, with a weak D call TRBD2 (5 bases). V shed 7 bases and J shed 2 bases, with 13 bases lying between them. CDR1 is MNHEY, CDR2 SVGAGI, per germline. CDR3 length: 14 amino acids. The CDR3 loop is CASTKGLNTDTQYF. CDR3 DNA sequence: TGTGCCAGCACCAAAGGACTCAACACAGATACGCAGTATTTT.

The gene calls are TRBV11-1 and TRBJ2-1; 10 bases map to TRBD1. J gave up 7 bases and V 4 bases, and 7 bases lay outside the gene matches. Looked up from germline, CDR1 is SGHAT and CDR2 is FQDESV (reference sequence). CDR3 length equals 15 residues. The CDR3 loop is CASSSPGQGRNEQFF. The CDR3 nucleotides read TGTGCCAGCAGCTCCCCGGGACAGGGGAGGAATGAGCAGTTCTTC.

This clone has only a few counts. The V and J genes are TRBV30 and TRBJ2-7; weak D call: TRBD2 (5 bases). Germline V gene lookup returns CDR1 GTSNPN and CDR2 SVGIG (reference sequence). V was shortened by 0 bases and J by 2 bases, with 11 bases between the two germline ends. The CDR3 contains 14 residues. The CDR3 protein is CAWSVQRPTYEQYF. CDR3 DNA: TGTGCCTGGAGTGTACAGCGGCCTACCTACGAGCAGTACTTC.

CDR3 amino acids: CASSGGDASSYNEQFF. The CDR3 nucleotides are TGTGCCAGTAGTGGGGGGGACGCGAGCTCCTACAATGAGCAGTTCTTC. The V and J genes are TRBV19 and TRBJ2-1; 7 nucleotides line up with TRBD2. With 5 bases clipped from V and 0 bases from J, the junction kept 7 bases outside the gene matches. Germline V CDR1 and CDR2: LNHDA, SQIVND (reference sequence). CDR3 size: 16 residues.

This clone was observed a handful of times. V and J are TRBV10-1 and TRBJ2-2; TRBD2 agrees at 9 bases. The length of the CDR3 is 16 residues. Looked up from germline, CDR1 is WNHNN and CDR2 is SYGVQD (reference sequence). V gave up 3 bases and J gave up 5 bases; unmatched junction bases: 7. The CDR3 sequence: CASSDSGLADTGELFF. The CDR3 DNA reads TGCGCCAGCAGTGACTCGGGACTAGCTGATACCGGGGAGCTGTTTTTT.

This clone was picked up a small number of times. The chain combines TRBV18 with TRBJ2-7, with 7 bases matching TRBD2. The CDR3 spans 12 residues. Looked up from germline, CDR1 is KGHSH and CDR2 is LQKENI. Trimming cost V 4 bases and J 4 bases; bases outside gene matches: 1. The CDR3 here is CASSREGYEQYF. The CDR3 DNA reads as TGTGCCAGCTCACGGGAGGGATACGAGCAGTACTTC.

The rearrangement joins TRBV28 to TRBJ1-4, with TRBD1 identical over 9 bases. The CDR3 contains 16 residues. V shed 6 bases and J 2 bases; nucleotides not matched to a gene: 7. Germline V lookup: CDR1 MDHEN, CDR2 SYDVKM. The CDR3 sequence is CASRQQGAGTNEKLFF. CDR3 coding DNA: TGTGCCAGCAGGCAACAGGGGGCAGGGACTAATGAAAAACTGTTTTTT.

The sample holds many counts of this clone. This chain uses TRBV4-1 with TRBJ2-2; 8 bases fit TRBD2. Losses at the gene ends were 3 bases for V and 3 bases for J; bases not matched to a gene: 6. This CDR3 contains 16 residues. In germline, CDR1 is MGHRA, CDR2 YSYEKL. CDR3 amino acids: CASSHGGRRDTGELFF. The CDR3, as DNA: TGCGCCAGCAGCCATGGCGGGAGGCGCGACACCGGGGAGCTGTTTTTT.

CDR3 protein: CASSPPDRSPTGELFF. DNA of the CDR3: TGTGCCAGCAGCCCTCCCGACAGGTCCCCTACCGGGGAGCTGTTTTTT. The V call is TRBV25-1, the J call TRBJ2-2; the D gene is possibly TRBD1 (6 bases). This CDR3 is built from 16 residues. Germline V gives CDR1 MGHDK, CDR2 SYGVNS. Trimming took 6 bases from V and 5 from J, leaving 19 bases between them.

The chain employs TRBV28 and TRBJ1-3; TRBD1 matches 7 bases. Germline assignment: CDR1 MDHEN and CDR2 SYDVKM. V trimming: 11 bases; J trimming: 4 bases; junction bases outside the gene matches: 2. This CDR3 has 11 residues. The CDR3 loop is CAQGDGNTIYF. In nucleotides, the CDR3 is TGTGCCCAGGGGGACGGAAACACCATATATTTT.

This chain joins TRBV11-3 and TRBJ2-7; 12 bases map to TRBD1. The CDR3 has 15 amino acids. Looked up from germline, CDR1 is SGHNT and CDR2 is YENEEA. J lost 7 bases, V lost 5 bases, and 9 bases had no gene match. This CDR3 reads CASSLTGTGGQEQYF. In DNA form, the CDR3 reads TGTGCCAGCAGCCTGACCGGGACAGGGGGCCAGGAGCAGTACTTC.

The rearrangement uses TRBV27 and TRBJ1-1, with 11 bases identical to TRBD1. The CDR3 sequence is 15 residues long. CDR1 is MNHEY, CDR2 SMNVEV, per germline (reference sequence). J was trimmed by 1 base and V by 5 bases; bases with no gene match: 3. CDR3 loop: CASSMGTGGNTEAFF. CDR3 in DNA: TGTGCCAGCAGTATGGGGACAGGGGGGAACACTGAAGCTTTCTTT.

This clone was seen just once. The chain links TRBV5-1 to TRBJ2-7; TRBD1 might be the D (6 bases). This CDR3 spans 13 amino acids. The germline V gene encodes CDR1 SGHRS and CDR2 YFSETQ. Between the trimmed V and J ends, which lost 10 bases and 3 bases, there was a span of 17 bases. The DNA of the CDR3 is TGCGCCTGCAAACAGGGTTCAAACTACGAGCAGTACTTC. As protein: CACKQGSNYEQYF. Full variable domain (remainder filled in from reference TRBV5-1 and TRBJ2-7): KAGVTQTPRYLIKTRGQQVTLSCSPISGHRSVSWYQQTPGQGLQFLFEYFSETQRNKGNFPGRFSGRQFSNSRSEMNVSTLELGDSALYLCACKQGSNYEQYFGPGTRLTVT.

This clone was detected a few times. The chain employs TRBV10-2 and TRBJ1-5; D gene uncertain. The CDR3 sequence is 13 residues long. V shed 5 bases and J shed 5 bases, with 10 bases lying between them. The germline V gene encodes CDR1 WSHSY and CDR2 SAAADI. The CDR3 sequence: CASSTDPDQPQHF. In DNA, the CDR3 is TGCGCCAGCAGTACCGACCCCGATCAGCCCCAGCATTTT.

The rearrangement uses TRBV27 and TRBJ2-5; D may match TRBD1 or TRBD2 (5 bases each). The CDR3 extends over 18 amino acids. Germline loops: CDR1 MNHEY, CDR2 SMNVEV (reference sequence). V lost 2 bases and J lost 5, with 24 bases in between. CDR3 nucleotide sequence: TGTGCCAGCAGTTTAGGATTATCCGGGACCGCCACAAGGGAGACCCAGTACTTC. This gives the protein CASSLGLSGTATRETQYF.

This chain uses TRBV7-2 with TRBJ2-2, with 14 bases matching TRBD2. The CDR3 spans 18 residues. Germline V gene sequence: CDR1 SGHTA, CDR2 FQGNSA. V shed 2 bases, J shed 6 bases, and the junction held 8 bases outside the gene matches. This CDR3 reads CASSLFLLTSGRAGELFF. Written as DNA, the CDR3 is TGTGCCAGCAGCTTATTTCTTTTGACTAGCGGGAGGGCCGGGGAGCTGTTTTTT.

The chain joins TRBV5-6 to TRBJ1-4; D perhaps matches TRBD1 (6 bases). Per the germline V gene, CDR1 is SGHDT and CDR2 is YYEEEE. The V end was cut by 2 bases, the J end by 7 bases, with 12 bases between. CDR3 length: 14 amino acids. The CDR3 DNA reads TGTGCCAGCAGCTTTCGGGGGGCGCTTGAAAAACTGTTTTTT. Its protein is CASSFRGALEKLFF.

V gene TRBV6-5 combines with J gene TRBJ2-5, with D perhaps matching TRBD2 (6 bases). Trimming took 5 bases from V and 2 from J, leaving 15 bases between them. The germline gives CDR1 MNHEY, CDR2 SVGAGI. This CDR3 contains 15 residues. As DNA, the CDR3 is TGTGCCAGCAGTCGCCCGGGGGACTTTCAAGAGACCCAGTACTTC. Translating gives CASSRPGDFQETQYF.

This clone was detected only a few times. The CDR3 sequence: CAWRKGGFYNEQFF. The CDR3 nucleotides read TGTGCCTGGAGGAAAGGGGGCTTCTACAATGAGCAGTTCTTC. The chain recombines TRBV30 with TRBJ2-1, with 7 bases aligning to TRBD1. The CDR3 covers 14 residues. V was clipped by 3 bases and J by 3 bases; unmatched bases: 5. The V gene's germline CDR1 is GTSNPN and CDR2 SVGIG (reference sequence).

V and J are TRBV18 and TRBJ1-5, with D perhaps TRBD1 (5 bases). Trimming shortened V by 6 bases and J by 4 bases, and 16 bases separated the two germline ends. The CDR3 covers 15 residues. CDR1 and CDR2 from the germline V gene are KGHSH and LQKENI. The CDR3 DNA sequence: TGTGCCAGCTCTCATTCCGGGGCTTCGAATCAGCCCCAGCATTTT. Translated, it gives CASSHSGASNQPQHF.

This clone has more than one count but fewer than ten. The chain recombines TRBV25-1 with TRBJ2-1; TRBD1 aligns across 9 bases. After removal of 6 bases from V and 3 bases from J, the junction contained 3 bases not matched to a gene. The length of the CDR3 is 14 residues. Germline V gene sequence: CDR1 MGHDK, CDR2 SYGVNS. Here the CDR3 reads CASRQGAGYNEQFF. CDR3 DNA sequence: TGTGCCAGCAGACAGGGGGCTGGCTACAATGAGCAGTTCTTC.

The rearrangement uses TRBV7-2 and TRBJ1-2; 7 positions agree with TRBD1. Germline CDR1 reads SGHTA; CDR2 reads FQGNSA. Losses at the gene ends were 3 bases for V and 2 bases for J; bases not matched to a gene: 3. The CDR3 runs 14 residues. The CDR3 DNA is TGTGCCAGCAGCTTCCAGACAGGGAACTATGGCTACACCTTC. This sequence encodes CASSFQTGNYGYTF.

V usage is TRBV29-1 and J usage is TRBJ1-1; the D is unclear. CDR1 SQVTM and CDR2 ANQGSEA come from the germline V gene. V was trimmed by 3 bases and J by 4 bases, leaving 6 bases between them. This CDR3 spans 11 amino acids. CDR3 protein: CSVEWSTEAFF. Written as DNA, the CDR3 is TGCAGCGTTGAGTGGTCCACTGAAGCTTTCTTT.

This chain joins TRBV6-5 and TRBJ1-1; D gene unclear. Deletions cut 4 bases from V and 0 bases from J, with 6 bases between. The CDR3 sequence is 13 residues long. CDR1 and CDR2 from the germline V gene are MNHEY and SVGAGI. CDR3 DNA: TGTGCCAGCAGTTCGAATTTGAACACTGAAGCTTTCTTT. Translation gives CASSSNLNTEAFF.